The 18 T cell receptor beta chains reported below all come from one sample, sequenced in a study of T cell responses to AZD1222 COVID-19 vaccine. Here immunoSEQ multiplex PCR was the method, and the copy in TCRdb shows in-frame clones only, minus some. The repertoire holds about 120,000 clones, with 92% as singletons. The input for sequencing was peripheral blood, taken on day 0 of AZD1222 vaccination. Receptors originate from an adult in good health.

The chain recombines TRBV10-3 with TRBJ2-5; D is uncertain. Trimming left V 4 bases short and J 0 bases short, with 6 bases between. The CDR3 contains 13 residues. Germline CDR1 and CDR2: ENHRY and SYGVKD. CDR3 in amino acids: CAISVQNQETQYF. The CDR3 nucleotides are TGTGCCATCAGTGTTCAGAACCAAGAGACCCAGTACTTC.

This chain connects TRBV25-1 to TRBJ1-1, with D possibly being TRBD1 (6 bases). This CDR3 has 17 amino acids. V lost 3 bases, J lost 0 bases, and 17 bases lay in between. Germline V gene lookup returns CDR1 MGHDK and CDR2 SYGVNS. The CDR3 reads CASSEARGFKLNTEAFF. For the CDR3, the DNA is TGTGCCAGCAGTGAGGCCAGGGGTTTTAAATTGAACACTGAAGCTTTCTTT.

The V call is TRBV12-5, the J call TRBJ1-2; D may be TRBD1 (5 bases). From germline, CDR1 is LGHNT and CDR2 FRNRAP. With 6 bases removed from V and 7 bases from J, the gap between germline ends came to 18 bases. CDR3 size: 14 residues. The CDR3 region is CASGPSTDPGGYTF. The CDR3 DNA reads as TGTGCTAGTGGCCCTTCGACAGACCCGGGTGGCTACACCTTC.

The chain couples TRBV5-6 to TRBJ2-7, with D tentatively TRBD1 (6 bases). The length of the CDR3 is 15 residues. The germline V gene encodes CDR1 SGHDT and CDR2 YYEEEE. V lost 1 base and J 2 bases, leaving 13 bases between the germline ends. The CDR3 spells CASSLIWSGAYEQYF. The CDR3 coding sequence is TGTGCCAGCAGCTTGATTTGGTCAGGGGCCTACGAGCAGTACTTC.

V usage is TRBV7-2 and J usage is TRBJ2-7; TRBD2 matches 8 bases. CDR3 length: 17 amino acids. J gave up 6 bases and V 1 base, and 14 bases lay outside the gene matches. Per the germline V gene, CDR1 is SGHTA and CDR2 is FQGNSA. CDR3 protein: CASSLEGAGLVLPEQYF. As DNA, the CDR3 is TGTGCCAGCAGCTTAGAGGGCGCGGGACTAGTTCTACCCGAGCAGTACTTC.

The chain combines TRBV4-1 with TRBJ1-1, with 9 nucleotides matching TRBD1. Germline CDR1 reads MGHRA; CDR2 reads YSYEKL. V was clipped by 3 bases and J by 4 bases; unmatched bases: 3. The CDR3 is 14 amino acids. The CDR3 region is CASSQPTGGTEAFF. Written as DNA, the CDR3 is TGCGCCAGCAGCCAGCCGACAGGGGGCACTGAAGCTTTCTTT.

The J gene is TRBJ2-1, the V gene TRBV10-3; 7 bases align to TRBD2. The V and J ends lost 1 base and 4 bases, in that order; junction bases with no gene match: 4. CDR1 and CDR2 (germline): ENHRY, SYGVKD. This CDR3 has 15 residues. The CDR3, as DNA: TGTGCCATCAGTGAGTTTCTAGCGGATTACAATGAGCAGTTCTTC. Its protein product is CAISEFLADYNEQFF.

The chain joins TRBV4-3 to TRBJ1-4, with unresolved D. The CDR3 is 16 amino acids. The ends were cut back, 0 bases at V and 7 bases at J, with 15 bases in the middle. Germline assignment: CDR1 LGHNA and CDR2 YSLEER. The CDR3 is CASSQDEGAHGEKLFF. The CDR3 DNA is TGCGCCAGCAGCCAAGATGAGGGAGCCCATGGTGAAAAACTGTTTTTT.

The gene calls are TRBV6-2 or TRBV6-3 and TRBJ1-5; 9 positions agree with TRBD1. CDR3 length: 17 residues. CDR1 MNHEY and CDR2 SVGEGT come from the germline V gene. The V and J ends lost 4 bases and 4 bases, in that order; junction bases with no gene match: 11. CDR3 in DNA: TGTGCCAGCAGTTCCGGATTCTCGACAGGGGGTAATCAGCCCCAGCATTTT. Protein product: CASSSGFSTGGNQPQHF.

The V gene is TRBV6-2 or TRBV6-3, the J gene TRBJ2-1; 7 bases map to TRBD2. Germline-derived CDR1 and CDR2 are MNHEY and SVGEGT. CDR3 length equals 14 residues. The ends lost 6 bases at V and 5 bases at J; junction bases unmatched: 7. The CDR3 protein is CASSPGLRNNEQFF. The CDR3 DNA reads as TGTGCCAGCAGCCCGGGACTACGTAACAATGAGCAGTTCTTC.

The rearrangement joins TRBV28 to TRBJ1-1, with a weak D call TRBD1 (6 bases). The CDR3 loop spans 16 amino acids. CDR1 is MDHEN and CDR2 is SYDVKM in the germline V gene. V was pared by 2 bases and J by 0 bases, with 13 bases between. The CDR3 nucleotides read TGTGCCAGCAGTTTAAGGGGGTTTCTAATGAACACTGAAGCTTTCTTT. Translated: CASSLRGFLMNTEAFF.

This clone appeared a single time. V is TRBV18 and J is TRBJ1-3; 7 bases are a match to TRBD1. Trimming removed 3 bases from V and 0 bases from J; junction bases left unmatched: 11. The germline gives CDR1 KGHSH, CDR2 LQKENI. CDR3 size: 18 residues. For the CDR3, the DNA is TGTGCCAGCTCACCTTTGGCCAGGGGGACTTACTCTGGAAACACCATATATTTT. Its translation is CASSPLARGTYSGNTIYF.

This chain uses TRBV5-1 with TRBJ2-7, with 8 positions matching TRBD2. The germline V gene has CDR1 SGHRS and CDR2 YFSETQ. This CDR3 region has 15 residues. The V and J ends lost 0 bases and 2 bases, in that order; junction bases with no gene match: 4. In DNA form, the CDR3 reads TGCGCCAGCAGCTTGGAGGTTAGCGGGGCCTACGAGCAGTACTTC. Translation gives CASSLEVSGAYEQYF.

Only one count was recorded for this clone. The V call is TRBV18, the J call TRBJ1-5; D gene ambiguous. There are 15 residues in the CDR3. In germline, CDR1 is KGHSH, CDR2 LQKENI. Trimming shortened V by 2 bases and J by 3 bases, and 11 bases separated the two germline ends. Written as DNA, the CDR3 is TGTGCCAGCTCACCAAAGTGGGAGCCCAATCAGCCCCAGCATTTT. Protein: CASSPKWEPNQPQHF.

The gene calls are TRBV4-1 and TRBJ1-6; the D gene is possibly TRBD1 (6 bases). V lost 5 bases to trimming and J lost 9 bases, with 23 bases between them. CDR1 and CDR2 from the germline V gene are MGHRA and YSYEKL. The CDR3 extends over 17 amino acids. The CDR3 sequence is CASSAHRDNRGGSPLHF. For the CDR3, the DNA is TGCGCCAGCAGCGCCCACCGGGACAACCGGGGGGGTTCACCCCTCCACTTT.

The table lists this clone with a count of one. The chain combines TRBV5-1 with TRBJ2-3; no clear D. CDR3 length: 11 amino acids. With 4 bases removed from V and 6 bases from J, the gap between germline ends came to 6 bases. Germline V gene data show CDR1 as SGHRS and CDR2 as YFSETQ. The DNA for the CDR3 is TGCGCCAGCAGCCGTGGGGATACGCAGTATTTT. It specifies CASSRGDTQYF.

The chain links TRBV28 to TRBJ2-7; TRBD1 aligns across 7 bases. The CDR3 consists of 14 residues. The V segment lost 7 bases and the J segment 2 bases; nucleotides outside the gene matches: 8. Germline V gene lookup returns CDR1 MDHEN and CDR2 SYDVKM. CDR3 nucleotides: TGTGCCAGCACCACCGCCGGGACAGCCTACGAGCAGTACTTC. Protein product: CASTTAGTAYEQYF.

The genes are TRBV15 and TRBJ1-5; D gene uncertain. Germline V CDR1 and CDR2: LNHNV, YYDKDF (reference sequence). V lost 1 base and J lost 9, with 10 bases in between. The CDR3 loop spans 13 amino acids. The DNA for the CDR3 is TGTGCCACCAGCAGAGCAGGATCATTGCCCCAGCATTTT. Translation: CATSRAGSLPQHF.